The 28 T cell receptor beta chains below were found in one sample sequenced in a study of blood T cell repertoires in COVID-19. The data were produced by immunoSEQ multiplex PCR, yet TCRdb's version contains in-frame clones alone and is incomplete. The repertoire has 200,000 or so clones, just over 85% of them found once; the top ten carry 5.9%. The sample was peripheral blood. The receptors stem from a man older than 75 with acute or convalescent COVID-19.

This chain connects TRBV6-5 to TRBJ1-1; possibly TRBD1 for D (5 bases). V lost 7 bases and J lost 0, with 9 bases in between. The CDR3 has 13 residues. Germline V CDR1 and CDR2: MNHEY, SVGAGI. The CDR3 DNA is TGTGCCAGCACCCGACAGATGAACACTGAAGCTTTCTTT. Protein: CASTRQMNTEAFF.

V is TRBV28 and J is TRBJ1-5, with 9 bases aligning to TRBD1. V gave up 5 bases and J gave up 1 base; unmatched junction bases: 15. Per germline, CDR1 MDHEN and CDR2 SYDVKM. The CDR3 has 19 amino acids. The CDR3 region has the DNA TGTGCCAGCAGTCCGCGACAGGGGGTTGGGATACTGAGCAATCAGCCCCAGCATTTT. Residues: CASSPRQGVGILSNQPQHF.

The J gene is TRBJ1-4, the V gene TRBV27; 8 bases match TRBD1. The germline V gene encodes CDR1 MNHEY and CDR2 SMNVEV (reference sequence). The trim removed 6 bases at V and 4 bases at J, leaving 4 bases unmatched. The CDR3 is 14 residues long. The DNA for the CDR3 is TGTGCCAGCAGGATCGGACAGGGTAATGAAAAACTGTTTTTT. Amino acid sequence: CASRIGQGNEKLFF.

This chain joins TRBV9 and TRBJ2-3; TRBD2 aligns across 10 bases. From germline, CDR1 is SGDLS and CDR2 YYNGEE. V gave up 0 bases and J gave up 2 bases; unmatched junction bases: 9. The CDR3 loop spans 18 amino acids. CDR3 bases: TGTGCCAGCAGCGTAGAGCGGGAGGGCCTTAGGTACACAGATACGCAGTATTTT. Protein: CASSVEREGLRYTDTQYF.

The chain couples TRBV21-1 to TRBJ2-1; the DNA was not compared with TRBD1, the D call given in the table. TRBV21-1 is recorded as a pseudogene. The CDR3 contains 15 residues. In nucleotides, the CDR3 is TGTGCCAGCAGCAAAGCGGACAGAACCTACAATGAGCAGTTCTTC. It translates to CASSKADRTYNEQFF.

This chain connects TRBV27 to TRBJ1-1; D gene ambiguous. The CDR3 runs 14 residues. Trimming removed 1 base at V and 1 base at J, with 7 bases between. Germline values: CDR1 MNHEY, CDR2 SMNVEV (reference sequence). This CDR3 is CASSLLDKNTEAFF. In DNA form, the CDR3 reads TGTGCCAGCAGTTTATTAGACAAGAACACTGAAGCTTTCTTT.

The V gene is TRBV11-3, the J gene TRBJ2-1, with 8 bases matching TRBD2. Trimming removed 1 base from V and 3 bases from J; junction bases left unmatched: 8. This CDR3 region has 17 residues. CDR1 SGHNT and CDR2 YENEEA come from the germline V gene. The CDR3 DNA is TGTGCCAGCAGCTTAGGGTTGATAGCGGGAAACTACAATGAGCAGTTCTTC. This codes for CASSLGLIAGNYNEQFF.

This rearrangement joins TRBV5-1 to TRBJ1-6; D is ambiguous. The germline gives CDR1 SGHRS, CDR2 YFSETQ. This CDR3 spans 13 amino acids. V was pared by 0 bases and J by 10 bases, with 8 bases between. Here the CDR3 reads CASSLAGESPLHF. The CDR3 nucleotides read TGCGCCAGCAGCTTGGCCGGGGAGTCACCCCTCCACTTT.

This sequence joins TRBV7-8 and TRBJ2-7; perhaps TRBD2 as D (5 bases). This CDR3 spans 13 amino acids. In germline, CDR1 is SGHVS, CDR2 FQNEAQ. With 5 bases removed from V and 4 bases from J, the gap between germline ends came to 12 bases. This CDR3 is CASSPPSTYEQYV. CDR3 coding DNA: TGTGCCAGCAGCCCTCCTAGCACGTACGAGCAGTACGTC.

This clone has only a few counts. The rearrangement joins TRBV27 to TRBJ1-1; TRBD1 matches at 8 bases. The J segment lost 0 bases and the V segment lost 7 bases, leaving 4 bases of the junction unmatched. Germline-derived CDR1 and CDR2 are MNHEY and SMNVEV (reference sequence). CDR3 length equals 14 residues. The CDR3 nucleotides are TGTGCCAGCAAGAGACAGGGGATGAACACTGAAGCTTTCTTT. Its protein product is CASKRQGMNTEAFF.

The chain uses TRBV5-1 and TRBJ2-7, with TRBD2 identical over 12 bases. The CDR3 sequence is 15 residues long. The V segment lost 5 bases and the J segment 5 bases; nucleotides outside the gene matches: 8. Looked up from germline, CDR1 is SGHRS and CDR2 is YFSETQ. CDR3 region: CASRRSRTSGNEQYF. The CDR3, as DNA: TGCGCCAGCAGGCGCAGCAGGACTAGCGGGAACGAGCAGTACTTC.

This rearrangement joins TRBV5-6 to TRBJ1-3, with D perhaps TRBD1 (6 bases). Trimming removed 4 bases at V and 5 bases at J, with 22 bases between. In germline, CDR1 is SGHDT, CDR2 YYEEEE. The CDR3 contains 17 residues. The CDR3 reads CASSKKYGQLRRNTIYF. The CDR3 bases are TGTGCCAGCAGCAAAAAATACGGACAGCTCCGACGAAACACCATATATTTT.

The chain recombines TRBV5-6 with TRBJ1-2; 10 nucleotides match TRBD1. In germline, CDR1 is SGHDT, CDR2 YYEEEE. V lost 1 base, J lost 4 bases, and 13 bases stayed unmatched. The CDR3 extends over 18 amino acids. The CDR3 loop reads CASSLFSQTGGRGYGYTF. CDR3 in DNA: TGTGCCAGCAGCTTGTTTTCGCAGACAGGGGGCCGAGGCTATGGCTACACCTTC.

The chain combines TRBV3-1 (or the pseudogene TRBV3-2) with TRBJ2-3; possible D gene TRBD2, 6 bases. V lost 6 bases and J lost 3, with 13 bases in between. The CDR3 loop spans 14 amino acids. Germline V gene sequence: CDR1 LGHDT, CDR2 YNNKEL (reference sequence). For the CDR3, the DNA is TGTGCCAGCAGACCGGGGGTGTGGACAGATACGCAGTATTTT. This sequence encodes CASRPGVWTDTQYF.

V usage is TRBV27 and J usage is TRBJ1-6; the D gene is possibly TRBD1 (5 bases). Trimming stripped 3 bases from V and 7 bases from J, with 10 bases between. Germline V gene data show CDR1 as MNHEY and CDR2 as SMNVEV (reference sequence). The CDR3 is made up of 14 amino acids. The CDR3 loop reads CASSFHGGNSPLHF. CDR3 bases: TGTGCCAGCAGTTTCCATGGGGGGAATTCACCCCTCCACTTT.

The rearrangement links TRBV4-1 to TRBJ2-1, with D possibly matching TRBD2 (7 bases). The CDR3 sequence is 16 residues long. Trimming shortened V by 4 bases and J by 4 bases, and 17 bases separated the two germline ends. From germline, CDR1 is MGHRA and CDR2 YSYEKL. CDR3: CASSPLRGLRYNEQFF. The CDR3 DNA reads as TGCGCCAGCAGCCCACTCAGGGGACTAAGGTACAATGAGCAGTTCTTC.

The chain employs TRBV6-6 and TRBJ1-1; D may be TRBD1 (5 bases). The CDR3 runs to 15 residues. The V end was cut by 6 bases, the J end by 3 bases, with 17 bases between. The germline gives CDR1 MNHNY, CDR2 SVGAGI (reference sequence). The CDR3 loop is CASRLLGTGDTEAFF. The CDR3 DNA sequence: TGTGCCAGCAGACTCTTAGGAACGGGGGACACTGAAGCTTTCTTT.

The chain employs TRBV5-4 and TRBJ2-7; D remains ambiguous. This CDR3 spans 13 amino acids. Germline V gene lookup returns CDR1 SGHNT and CDR2 YYREEE (reference sequence). V lost 3 bases to trimming and J lost 0 bases, with 7 bases between them. CDR3 DNA sequence: TGTGCCAGCAGCTCCCCCAACTCCTACGAGCAGTACTTC. Translating it yields CASSSPNSYEQYF.

This chain connects TRBV7-9 to TRBJ1-1, with a tentative D call TRBD1 (5 bases). Trimming pared 0 bases from V and 0 bases from J, leaving 8 bases between. Germline V gene data show CDR1 as SEHNR and CDR2 as FQNEAQ (reference sequence). The CDR3 length is 15 residues. DNA of the CDR3: TGTGCCAGCAGCTTAGCGCAGGGAATGAACACTGAAGCTTTCTTT. Its protein product is CASSLAQGMNTEAFF.

The chain links TRBV5-1 to TRBJ2-3; the match to TRBD2 covers 8 bases. With 6 bases clipped from V and 2 bases from J, the junction kept 5 bases outside the gene matches. Germline V lookup: CDR1 SGHRS, CDR2 YFSETQ. The CDR3 extends over 14 amino acids. CDR3 sequence reads: CASTLAGHTDTQYF. As DNA, the CDR3 is TGCGCCAGCACCCTAGCGGGCCACACAGATACGCAGTATTTT.

The rearrangement links TRBV23-1 to TRBJ2-1; D is uncertain. TRBV23-1 is an open reading frame, and its role is uncertain. The CDR3 sequence is 13 residues long. V lost 0 bases and J lost 6, with 6 bases in between. The CDR3 DNA is TGCGCCAGCAGTCAATCAGGAGCCAATGAGCAGTTCTTC. Amino acid sequence: CASSQSGANEQFF.

The V gene is TRBV27, the J gene TRBJ1-2; D is possibly TRBD1 (5 bases). Per germline, CDR1 MNHEY and CDR2 SMNVEV (reference sequence). With 6 bases removed from V and 0 bases from J, the gap between germline ends came to 8 bases. The CDR3 consists of 13 residues. The CDR3 sequence: CASRGPANYGYTF. The CDR3 region has the DNA TGTGCCAGCAGGGGGCCGGCTAACTATGGCTACACCTTC.

This chain joins TRBV28 and TRBJ1-2; 7 nucleotides agree with TRBD1. J was trimmed by 8 bases and V by 6 bases; bases with no gene match: 18. Per germline, CDR1 MDHEN and CDR2 SYDVKM. The CDR3 runs 16 residues. The CDR3 sequence is CASSSGTVEALRGYTF. CDR3 in DNA: TGTGCCAGCAGCTCCGGGACAGTGGAGGCCCTGCGGGGCTACACCTTC.

This clone turned up a few times. The CDR3 loop reads CASTGPNEKLFF. The CDR3 coding sequence is TGTGCTTCGACAGGCCCCAATGAAAAACTGTTTTTT. This chain links TRBV28 with TRBJ1-4; perhaps TRBD1 as D (6 bases). Germline V gives CDR1 MDHEN, CDR2 SYDVKM. The CDR3 has 12 amino acids.

This clone was recorded only once. The V call is TRBV7-2, the J call TRBJ1-1, with 11 bases aligning to TRBD1. Germline loops: CDR1 SGHTA, CDR2 FQGNSA. This CDR3 has 15 residues. With 1 base clipped from V and 4 bases from J, the junction kept 2 bases outside the gene matches. Here the CDR3 reads CASSLGGTGGTEAFF. Here the CDR3 DNA reads TGTGCCAGCAGCTTAGGGGGGACAGGGGGCACTGAAGCTTTCTTT.

The rearrangement links TRBV7-6 to TRBJ1-3, with 8 bases fitting TRBD1. Germline V gives CDR1 SGHVS, CDR2 FNYEAQ. The J segment lost 1 base and the V segment lost 4 bases, leaving 3 bases of the junction unmatched. The CDR3 is made up of 15 amino acids. CDR3 loop: CASSSQGGSGNTIYF. The CDR3 nucleotides read TGTGCCAGCAGCTCACAGGGGGGATCTGGAAACACCATATATTTT.

This clone was seen a handful of times. The chain recombines TRBV9 with TRBJ2-2; D call uncertain. The CDR3 length is 14 residues. Germline V CDR1 and CDR2: SGDLS, YYNGEE. Trimming removed 4 bases from V and 2 bases from J, with 9 bases in between. The CDR3: CASSRRYNTGELFF. CDR3 bases: TGTGCCAGCAGCCGCCGCTATAACACCGGGGAGCTGTTTTTT.

J is TRBJ2-7 and V is TRBV29-1; 16 positions agree with TRBD2. Germline CDR1 and CDR2: SQVTM and ANQGSEA. The ends lost 3 bases at V and 7 bases at J; junction bases unmatched: 9. The CDR3 spans 16 residues. CDR3 loop: CSVEGTSGRARGEQYF. CDR3 sequence (DNA): TGCAGCGTTGAGGGGACTAGCGGGAGGGCCAGGGGGGAGCAGTACTTC.